One sample yielded the 11 T cell receptor beta chains listed below, sequenced in a study of blood T cell repertoires in COVID-19. Produced via immunoSEQ multiplex PCR; TCRdb's table is partial and in-frame only. The data hold about 200,000 clones, with 80% to 85% observed a single time. The sequenced sample was peripheral blood. These receptors were taken from a human donor in a cohort sampled during active COVID-19.

The chain recombines TRBV9 with TRBJ2-3; 9 bases are a match to TRBD2. Germline CDR1 and CDR2: SGDLS and YYNGEE. CDR3 size: 14 residues. The J segment lost 3 bases and the V segment lost 1 base, leaving 0 bases of the junction unmatched. CDR3 protein: CASSVSGRTDTQYF. For the CDR3, the DNA is TGTGCCAGCAGCGTAAGCGGGAGGACAGATACGCAGTATTTT.

This clone occurred a few times. The chain links TRBV12-2 to TRBJ2-7; TRBD2 is taken as the D call from the table, unchecked against the DNA. TRBV12-2 is a documented pseudogene. This CDR3 is 14 amino acids long. The CDR3 loop reads CASRLGLSIHEQYF. In DNA form, the CDR3 reads TGTGCAAGTCGCTTAGGACTTAGCATCCACGAGCAGTACTTC.

In its sample, this clone was seen a few times. This chain links TRBV4-2 with TRBJ1-5; D uncertain. This CDR3 has 16 amino acids. Germline V gene data show CDR1 as LGHNA and CDR2 as YNFKEQ. Trimming took 0 bases from V and 2 from J, leaving 11 bases between them. The CDR3 reads CASSQDRGGGNQPQHF. The CDR3 coding sequence is TGTGCCAGCAGCCAAGATCGGGGTGGGGGCAATCAGCCCCAGCATTTT.

The V gene is TRBV7-3, the J gene TRBJ2-1, with 8 nucleotides matching TRBD1. Germline-derived CDR1 and CDR2 are SGHTA and FQGTGA. Germline trimming cut 4 bases from V and 8 bases from J; bases unmatched to any gene: 7. The CDR3 sequence is 14 residues long. The CDR3 nucleotides are TGTGCCAGCAGCTACGACAGGGGTAGCGATGAGCAGTTCTTC. Residues: CASSYDRGSDEQFF.

This chain joins TRBV27 and TRBJ1-2, with TRBD1 as a possible D gene (5 bases). The CDR3 spans 14 residues. Trimming took off 2 bases at V and 4 bases at J, with 11 bases between the two ends. Germline CDR1 MNHEY, CDR2 SMNVEV (reference sequence). CDR3 in DNA: TGTGCCAGCAGTTTAATGCCAGGGTTCTATGGCTACACCTTC. Amino acids: CASSLMPGFYGYTF.

This clone occurred a few times. V is TRBV30 and J is TRBJ2-7; possibly TRBD2 for D (5 bases). Per germline, CDR1 GTSNPN and CDR2 SVGIG (reference sequence). V was clipped by 2 bases and J by 2 bases, with 10 bases between them. The CDR3 runs 13 residues. The chain's CDR3 is CAWSLSGPYEQYF. As DNA, the CDR3 is TGTGCCTGGAGTTTAAGCGGCCCCTACGAGCAGTACTTC. The whole variable domain, remainder taken from reference TRBV30 and TRBJ2-7, is SQTIHQWPATLVQPVGSPLSLECTVEGTSNPNLYWYRQAAGRGLQLLFYSVGIGQISSEVPQNLSASRPQDRQFILSSKKLLLSDSGFYLCAWSLSGPYEQYFGPGTRLTVT.

The V call is TRBV5-3, the J call TRBJ2-5, with a tentative D call TRBD2 (8 bases). TRBV5-3 is an ORF, with its function uncertain. Trimming took 4 bases from V and 4 from J, leaving 17 bases between them. This CDR3 has 15 residues. The CDR3 here is CARSIPTGTRETQYF. CDR3 sequence (DNA): TGTGCCAGAAGCATCCCGACAGGGACTAGAGAGACCCAGTACTTC.

The J gene is TRBJ1-2, the V gene TRBV28, with a tentative D call TRBD1 (5 bases). CDR1 is MDHEN and CDR2 is SYDVKM in the germline V gene. This CDR3 comprises 12 residues. V was clipped by 6 bases and J by 7 bases, with 12 bases between them. The CDR3 DNA reads TGTGCCAGCAGCCCTGACAGATCTGGCTACACCTTC. It translates to CASSPDRSGYTF.

This clone has only a few counts. The V call is TRBV7-2, the J call TRBJ1-1; 7 bases match TRBD1. The CDR3 runs 14 residues. Per the germline V gene, CDR1 is SGHTA and CDR2 is FQGNSA. Trimming at V came to 4 bases and at J to 5 bases, leaving 7 bases not matched to a gene. The CDR3 protein is CASSYRQGRTEAFF. Here the CDR3 DNA reads TGTGCCAGCAGCTACCGACAGGGTCGAACTGAAGCTTTCTTT.

This chain connects TRBV5-3 to TRBJ1-2; the match to TRBD1 covers 9 bases. TRBV5-3 is an ORF for which the function is uncertain. V dropped 2 bases and J dropped 4; count of bases not matched to a gene: 6. The CDR3 sequence is 15 residues long. DNA for the CDR3: TGTGCCAGAAGCTTTGGGACAGGGCGAATCTATGGCTACACCTTC. Its translation: CARSFGTGRIYGYTF.

This rearrangement joins TRBV19 to TRBJ1-4; D ambiguous. This CDR3 spans 13 amino acids. CDR1 and CDR2 from the germline V gene are LNHDA and SQIVND (reference sequence). Trimming removed 8 bases at V and 7 bases at J, with 14 bases between. The CDR3: CASSDAGLEKLFF. The CDR3 DNA sequence: TGTGCCAGTTCGGATGCGGGCCTTGAAAAACTGTTTTTT. Full variable domain (outside the CDR3, taken from reference TRBV19 and TRBJ1-4): DGGITQSPKYLFRKEGQNVTLSCEQNLNHDAMYWYRQDPGQGLRLIYYSQIVNDFQKGDIAEGYSVSREKKESFPLTVTSAQKNPTAFYLCASSDAGLEKLFFGSGTQLSVL.